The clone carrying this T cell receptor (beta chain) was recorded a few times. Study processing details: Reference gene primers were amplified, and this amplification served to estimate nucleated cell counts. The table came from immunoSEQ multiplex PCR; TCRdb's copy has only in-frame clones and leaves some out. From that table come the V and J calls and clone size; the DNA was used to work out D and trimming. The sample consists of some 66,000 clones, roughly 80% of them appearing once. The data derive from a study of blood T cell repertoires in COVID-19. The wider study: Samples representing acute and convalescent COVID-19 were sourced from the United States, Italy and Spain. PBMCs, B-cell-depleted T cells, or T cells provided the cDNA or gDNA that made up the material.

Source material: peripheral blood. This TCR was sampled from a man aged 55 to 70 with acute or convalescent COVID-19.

CDR3 nucleotides: TGCGCCAGCAGCTTGGACAGCACTGTCTCTGGAAACACCATATATTTT. This gives the protein CASSLDSTVSGNTIYF. The chain couples TRBV5-1 to TRBJ1-3, with D unclear. Trimming pared 0 bases from V and 0 bases from J, leaving 10 bases between. The CDR3 contains 16 residues. CDR1 and CDR2 from the germline V gene are SGHRS and YFSETQ.